The rows below give T cell receptor beta chains drawn from one sample of a study of cytomegalovirus exposure and HLA in healthy donors. Some clones are missing from TCRdb's copy, which holds only in-frame ones; the method was immunoSEQ multiplex PCR. The repertoire has 95,000 or so clones, approximately 80% of them found once; the top ten carry about 4.4%. Sequences were obtained from PBMCs. Source of these receptors: a woman in her seventies in good health and CMV-seropositive. The CDR3 runs from the conserved cysteine through the conserved F or W. A D gene is named only where the DNA matches it firmly. Clone size is stated in some rows and not others, as once, few, many or a class when expanded.

J: TRBJ1-4
D: NA
V: TRBV7-2
size: NA
CDR3: CASSFQGSSEKLFF
DNA: TGTGCCAGCAGCTTCCAGGGTAGCTCCGAAAAACTGTTTTTT

J: TRBJ1-4
D: TRBD1
V: TRBV7-9
size: NA
CDR3: CASSGTGFEKLFF
DNA: TGTGCCAGTTCGGGGACAGGGTTTGAAAAACTGTTTTTT

J: TRBJ2-7
D: NA
V: TRBV7-9
size: NA
CDR3: CASSFGGTSDGTYEQYF
DNA: TGTGCCAGCAGCTTTGGGGGGACGTCGGATGGGACTTACGAGCAGTACTTC

J: TRBJ1-1
D: NA
V: TRBV6-1
size: few
CDR3: CASTEGLGHTEAFF
DNA: TGTGCCAGCACCGAGGGCCTTGGGCACACTGAAGCTTTCTTT

J: TRBJ2-1
D: NA
V: TRBV15
size: NA
CDR3: CATSRESGADEQFF
DNA: TGTGCCACCAGCAGAGAATCAGGGGCAGATGAGCAGTTCTTC

J: TRBJ2-7
D: NA
V: TRBV7-2
size: once
CDR3: CASSPLGGGLEQYF
DNA: TGTGCCAGCAGCCCGCTGGGGGGAGGCCTCGAGCAGTACTTC

J: TRBJ1-3
D: TRBD1
V: TRBV28
size: NA
CDR3: CASSTGTGGNTIYF
DNA: TGTGCCAGCAGTACCGGGACAGGGGGAAACACCATATATTTT

J: TRBJ1-3
D: NA
V: TRBV19
size: NA
CDR3: CASTTPRGPGNTIYF
DNA: TGTGCCAGTACTACCCCAAGGGGTCCCGGAAACACCATATATTTT

J: TRBJ2-7
D: TRBD2
V: TRBV7-2
size: NA
CDR3: CASSFSRLAGGTSEQYF
DNA: TGTGCCAGCAGCTTTTCTAGGCTAGCGGGAGGAACGAGCGAGCAGTACTTC

J: TRBJ1-1
D: NA
V: TRBV11-2
size: few
CDR3: CASSSLRGRATEAFF
DNA: TGTGCCAGCAGCTCCCTCAGGGGACGCGCAACTGAAGCTTTCTTT

J: TRBJ2-6
D: NA
V: TRBV5-1
size: NA
CDR3: CASSLSVPGSSGANVLTF
DNA: TGCGCCAGCAGTTTATCAGTCCCGGGAAGCTCTGGGGCCAACGTCCTGACTTTC

J: TRBJ1-1
D: NA
V: TRBV7-2
size: once
CDR3: CASSSRAGAEAFF
DNA: TGTGCCAGCAGCTCCCGCGCGGGGGCTGAAGCTTTCTTT

J: TRBJ2-5
D: TRBD2
V: TRBV4-1
size: NA
CDR3: CASSRTSGRGQETQYF
DNA: TGCGCCAGCAGCCGGACTAGCGGGAGGGGCCAAGAGACCCAGTACTTC

J: TRBJ2-5
D: TRBD2
V: TRBV5-1
size: NA
CDR3: CASSLSGRAWETQYF
DNA: TGCGCCAGCAGCTTAAGCGGGAGGGCCTGGGAGACCCAGTACTTC

J: TRBJ2-3
D: TRBD2
V: TRBV27
size: once
CDR3: CASSSHPGLAGRTDTQYF
DNA: TGTGCCAGCAGTTCACACCCGGGACTAGCGGGACGCACAGATACGCAGTATTTT

J: TRBJ1-2
D: NA
V: TRBV30
size: few
CDR3: CAWEKLQTTTYGYTF
DNA: TGTGCCTGGGAAAAATTACAGACAACCACCTATGGCTACACCTTC

J: TRBJ2-5
D: TRBD1
V: TRBV2
size: NA
CDR3: CASSLGQGKTQYF
DNA: TGTGCCAGCTCTCTGGGACAGGGGAAGACCCAGTACTTC

J: TRBJ1-5
D: TRBD1
V: TRBV10-2
size: NA
CDR3: CASSTGASNQPQHF
DNA: TGCGCCAGCAGTACAGGGGCGAGCAATCAGCCCCAGCATTTT

J: TRBJ2-1
D: TRBD2
V: TRBV12-5
size: NA
CDR3: CASGLTRTSGSSYNEQFF
DNA: TGTGCTAGTGGTTTGACAAGGACTAGCGGGAGCTCCTACAATGAGCAGTTCTTC

J: TRBJ1-5
D: NA
V: TRBV12-5
size: NA
CDR3: CASGLSEDQPQHF
DNA: TGTGCTAGTGGTTTATCAGAGGATCAGCCCCAGCATTTT

J: TRBJ2-7
D: TRBD2
V: TRBV27
size: NA
CDR3: CASSALRGGSSYEQYF
DNA: TGTGCCAGCAGTGCCCTCCGGGGCGGGAGCTCCTACGAGCAGTACTTC

J: TRBJ2-1
D: NA
V: TRBV7-3
size: NA
CDR3: CASSLGLSYNEQFF
DNA: TGTGCCAGCAGCTTAGGGCTATCGTACAATGAGCAGTTCTTC

J: TRBJ2-1
D: TRBD1
V: TRBV7-7
size: NA
CDR3: CASSSDRANEQFF
DNA: TGTGCTAGCAGCTCGGACAGGGCTAATGAGCAGTTCTTC

J: TRBJ2-1
D: TRBD1
V: TRBV7-9
size: few
CDR3: CASSQKGAREQFF
DNA: TGTGCCAGCAGTCAAAAGGGGGCGAGAGAGCAGTTCTTC

J: TRBJ2-3
D: TRBD2
V: TRBV13
size: few
CDR3: CASSLGAGARRADTQYF
DNA: TGTGCCAGCAGCTTAGGAGCGGGGGCAAGAAGGGCAGATACGCAGTATTTT

J: TRBJ2-3
D: TRBD2
V: TRBV7-2
size: NA
CDR3: CASSYGSGRVADTQYF
DNA: TGTGCCAGCAGCTACGGTAGCGGGAGAGTCGCAGATACGCAGTATTTT

J: TRBJ2-3
D: NA
V: TRBV7-9
size: NA
CDR3: CASSLAPRWETDTQYF
DNA: TGTGCCAGCAGCTTAGCCCCAAGGTGGGAGACAGATACGCAGTATTTT

J: TRBJ2-5
D: NA
V: TRBV15
size: NA
CDR3: CAFSSRRETQYF
DNA: TGTGCCTTCAGTTCCCGGCGGGAGACCCAGTACTTC

J: TRBJ2-7
D: TRBD1
V: TRBV7-9
size: NA
CDR3: CSSSLSYGPTGGYEQYF
DNA: TGTTCCAGCAGCTTATCATACGGACCGACAGGGGGCTACGAGCAGTACTTC

J: TRBJ1-1
D: NA
V: TRBV19
size: NA
CDR3: CARNRQADSMNTEAFF
DNA: TGTGCCAGAAACCGACAAGCGGACAGCATGAACACTGAAGCTTTCTTT

J: TRBJ2-7
D: TRBD2
V: TRBV10-2
size: NA
CDR3: CASTRASGWGSSYEQYF
DNA: TGCGCCAGCACTCGGGCTAGCGGGTGGGGTAGCTCCTACGAGCAGTACTTC

J: TRBJ1-5
D: TRBD1
V: TRBV19
size: few
CDR3: CASSPRTGWGNQPQHF
DNA: TGTGCCAGTAGTCCTAGGACAGGGTGGGGTAATCAGCCCCAGCATTTT

J: TRBJ1-2
D: TRBD1
V: TRBV19
size: NA
CDR3: CASSSQGIKSSYGYTF
DNA: TGTGCCAGTAGTTCACAGGGGATTAAGTCCTCTTATGGCTACACCTTC

J: TRBJ1-1
D: NA
V: TRBV30
size: NA
CDR3: CAWDSGYRNTEAFF
DNA: TGTGCCTGGGACTCAGGGTATAGGAACACTGAAGCTTTCTTT

J: TRBJ2-1
D: TRBD1
V: TRBV7-6
size: NA
CDR3: CASSLEVQGRYNEQFF
DNA: TGTGCCAGCAGCTTAGAAGTACAGGGGCGATACAATGAGCAGTTCTTC

J: TRBJ2-1
D: TRBD2
V: TRBV15
size: NA
CDR3: CATSRGSGLAEYNEQFF
DNA: TGTGCCACCAGCAGAGGGTCGGGACTAGCGGAGTACAATGAGCAGTTCTTC

J: TRBJ1-2
D: TRBD1
V: TRBV4-3
size: NA
CDR3: CASSQVVGGAGYTF
DNA: TGCGCCAGCAGCCAAGTCGTAGGGGGCGCTGGCTACACCTTC

J: TRBJ2-7
D: NA
V: TRBV4-3
size: NA
CDR3: CASSQEERSSSYEQYF
DNA: TGCGCCAGCAGCCAAGAGGAGCGATCGAGCTCCTACGAGCAGTACTTC

J: TRBJ1-3
D: TRBD1
V: TRBV30
size: NA
CDR3: CAWRSLRGTSGNTIYF
DNA: TGTGCCTGGAGGTCCCTCAGGGGGACCTCTGGAAACACCATATATTTT

J: TRBJ2-3
D: TRBD1
V: TRBV5-1
size: NA
CDR3: CASSQTGGYTDTQYF
DNA: TGCGCCAGCAGCCAAACAGGGGGATACACAGATACGCAGTATTTT

J: TRBJ2-1
D: TRBD1
V: TRBV28
size: few
CDR3: CASSLSGTGIFAYNEQFF
DNA: TGTGCCAGCAGTTTGTCCGGGACAGGGATATTCGCCTACAATGAGCAGTTCTTC

J: TRBJ2-5
D: TRBD2
V: TRBV30
size: NA
CDR3: CAWSVLRTSGGQETQYF
DNA: TGTGCCTGGAGTGTACTTAGGACTAGCGGGGGACAAGAGACCCAGTACTTC

J: TRBJ2-2
D: NA
V: TRBV5-1
size: NA
CDR3: CASSLLNTGELFF
DNA: TGCGCCAGCAGCTTACTAAACACCGGGGAGCTGTTTTTT

J: TRBJ2-1
D: NA
V: TRBV7-3
size: NA
CDR3: CASSLQKGLPNEQFF
DNA: TGTGCCAGCAGCTTACAAAAGGGACTTCCAAATGAGCAGTTCTTC

J: TRBJ2-5
D: TRBD2
V: TRBV30
size: NA
CDR3: CAWSVVRTSGTQETQYF
DNA: TGTGCCTGGAGTGTAGTTAGGACTAGCGGGACCCAAGAGACCCAGTACTTC

J: TRBJ2-5
D: NA
V: TRBV5-6
size: NA
CDR3: CASSSQGPIQETQYF
DNA: TGTGCCAGCAGCTCACAGGGACCAATACAAGAGACCCAGTACTTC

J: TRBJ2-5
D: TRBD2
V: TRBV6-1
size: once
CDR3: CASSAVAGKETQYF
DNA: TGTGCCAGCAGTGCGGTAGCGGGAAAAGAGACCCAGTACTTC

J: TRBJ2-1
D: TRBD1
V: TRBV6-5
size: NA
CDR3: CASSYPSQGAPGEQFF
DNA: TGTGCCAGCAGTTACCCTTCCCAGGGGGCGCCAGGTGAGCAGTTCTTC

J: TRBJ2-3
D: TRBD2
V: TRBV5-1
size: NA
CDR3: CASSYHPSGTPGDTQYF
DNA: TGCGCCAGCAGCTACCATCCTAGCGGAACCCCAGGGGATACGCAGTATTTT

J: TRBJ1-5
D: TRBD1
V: TRBV19
size: NA
CDR3: CASSMTGGNQPQHF
DNA: TGTGCCAGTAGTATGACAGGGGGCAATCAGCCCCAGCATTTT

J: TRBJ2-5
D: TRBD2
V: TRBV2
size: NA
CDR3: CASRREGKETQYF
DNA: TGTGCCAGCAGGCGGGAGGGTAAGGAGACCCAGTACTTC